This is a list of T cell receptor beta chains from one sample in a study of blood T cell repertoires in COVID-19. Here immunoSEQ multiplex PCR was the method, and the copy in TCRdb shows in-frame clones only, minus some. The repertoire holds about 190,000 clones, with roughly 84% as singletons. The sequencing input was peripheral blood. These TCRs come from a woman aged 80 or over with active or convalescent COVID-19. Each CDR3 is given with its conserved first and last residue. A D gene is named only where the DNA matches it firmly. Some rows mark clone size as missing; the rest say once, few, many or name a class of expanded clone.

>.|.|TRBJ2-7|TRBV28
CASSSGIRGPTLYEQYF
TGTGCCAGCAGTTCGGGAATCCGCGGACCTACGTTGTACGAGCAGTACTTC
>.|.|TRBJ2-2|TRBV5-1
CASSLAPGLGTGELFF
TGCGCCAGCAGCTTGGCACCAGGACTGGGCACCGGGGAGCTGTTTTTT
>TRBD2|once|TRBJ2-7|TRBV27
CASSYKTSGNSYEQYF
TGTGCCAGCAGTTATAAGACTAGCGGGAACTCCTACGAGCAGTACTTC
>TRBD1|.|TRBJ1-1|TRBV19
CASTPRDRNTEAFF
TGTGCCAGTACTCCCCGGGACAGGAACACTGAAGCTTTCTTT
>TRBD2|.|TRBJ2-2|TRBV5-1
CASSPRSGSLTGELFF
TGCGCCAGCAGCCCGAGGAGCGGGAGCCTCACCGGGGAGCTGTTTTTT
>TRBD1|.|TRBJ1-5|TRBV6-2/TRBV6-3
CASSQQTGYSNQPQHF
TGTGCCAGCAGTCAACAGACAGGGTATAGCAATCAGCCCCAGCATTTT
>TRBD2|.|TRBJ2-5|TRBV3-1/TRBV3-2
CASSQGTVRGAQYF
TGTGCCAGCAGCCAAGGGACGGTACGGGGGGCCCAGTACTTC
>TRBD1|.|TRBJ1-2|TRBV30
CAWSRQGHYGYTF
TGTGCCTGGAGTCGACAGGGTCACTATGGCTACACCTTC
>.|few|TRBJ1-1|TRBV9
CASSAVGQWNTEAFF
TGTGCCAGCAGCGCGGTTGGACAGTGGAACACTGAAGCTTTCTTT
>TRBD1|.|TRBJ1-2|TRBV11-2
CASSFRTGGDYGYTF
TGTGCCAGCAGCTTCCGGACAGGGGGGGACTATGGCTACACCTTC
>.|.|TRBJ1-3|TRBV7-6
CASSLGSSLSGNTIYF
TGTGCCAGCAGCTTAGGTTCGAGCCTCTCTGGAAACACCATATATTTT
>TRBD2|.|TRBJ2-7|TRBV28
CASSRQRDSYEQYF
TGTGCCAGCAGCCGTCAGCGGGATTCCTACGAGCAGTACTTC
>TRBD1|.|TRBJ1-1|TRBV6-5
CASSYRGREPLGAFF
TGTGCCAGCAGTTACAGGGGGCGAGAACCGCTGGGAGCTTTCTTT
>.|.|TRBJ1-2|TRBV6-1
CASSPQYKNSYTF
TGTGCCAGCAGCCCTCAATATAAGAACAGCTACACCTTC
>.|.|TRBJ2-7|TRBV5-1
CASSLGAYEQYF
TGCGCCAGCAGCTTAGGGGCTTACGAGCAGTACTTC
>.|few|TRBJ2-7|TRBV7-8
CASTPRRGARLYEQYF
TGTGCCAGCACCCCGAGGAGGGGAGCGCGGCTCTACGAGCAGTACTTC
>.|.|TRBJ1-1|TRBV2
CASSYANPNTEAFF
TGTGCCAGCAGTTACGCTAATCCGAACACTGAAGCTTTCTTT
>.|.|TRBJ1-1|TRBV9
CASSSLSAGTEAFF
TGTGCCAGCAGTAGTCTGAGTGCCGGGACTGAAGCTTTCTTT
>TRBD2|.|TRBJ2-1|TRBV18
CASSPKTVRASGYNEQFF
TGTGCCAGCTCACCAAAAACAGTTCGGGCTAGCGGTTACAATGAGCAGTTCTTC
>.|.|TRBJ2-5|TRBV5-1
CASSLRGIGETQYF
TGCGCCAGCAGCCTAAGGGGGATTGGAGAGACCCAGTACTTC
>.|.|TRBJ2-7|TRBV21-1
CASSKAVADIFSYEQYF
TGTGCCAGCAGCAAAGCTGTGGCCGACATATTCTCCTACGAGCAGTACTTC
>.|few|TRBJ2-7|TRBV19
CASSIGLASINEQYF
TGTGCCAGTAGTATAGGGCTGGCCTCCATTAACGAGCAGTACTTC
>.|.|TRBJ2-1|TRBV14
CASSQDPGQSSYNEQFF
TGTGCCAGCAGCCAAGATCCGGGACAAAGCTCCTACAATGAGCAGTTCTTC
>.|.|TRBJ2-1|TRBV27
CASRPDRKAYNEQFF
TGTGCCAGCAGGCCCGACAGAAAAGCCTACAATGAGCAGTTCTTC
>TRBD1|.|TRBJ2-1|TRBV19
CASSPIGTGSIRNEQFF
TGTGCCAGTTCACCAATCGGGACAGGGTCAATCCGCAATGAGCAGTTCTTC
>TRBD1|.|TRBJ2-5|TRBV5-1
CASSQDRDSTLSQYF
TGCGCCAGCAGCCAAGACCGGGACAGTACTTTGTCCCAGTACTTC
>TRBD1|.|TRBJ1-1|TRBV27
CASSYYRGLNTEAFF
TGTGCCAGCAGTTATTACAGGGGGCTTAACACTGAAGCTTTCTTT
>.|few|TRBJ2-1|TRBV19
CASSSGHKDEQFF
TGTGCCAGTAGTTCGGGACATAAGGATGAGCAGTTCTTC
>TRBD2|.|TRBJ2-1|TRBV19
CASSIRPSGAWDLSSYNEQFF
TGTGCCAGTAGTATTCGGCCTAGCGGGGCTTGGGACTTGAGCTCCTACAATGAGCAGTTCTTC
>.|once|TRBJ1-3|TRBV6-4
CASSDTSGNTIYF
TGTGCCAGCAGTGACACATCTGGAAACACCATATATTTT
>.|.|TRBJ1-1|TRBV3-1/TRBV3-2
CASSPRGDEAFF
TGTGCCAGCAGCCCGCGGGGGGATGAAGCTTTCTTT
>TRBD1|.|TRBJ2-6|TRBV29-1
CSVENRGAGANVLTF
TGCAGCGTTGAGAACAGGGGAGCTGGGGCCAACGTCCTGACTTTC
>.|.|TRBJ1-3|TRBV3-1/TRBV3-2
CASSHDRRNTIYF
TGTGCCAGCAGCCATGACAGAAGAAACACCATATATTTT